This T cell receptor beta chain originates from a study of T cells after yellow fever vaccination. Study-wide points: The booster saw the reappearance of most primary-vaccination clones (more than 95% CD4, about 85% CD8). The study noted that FACS-sorted repertoires could contain abundant clonotypes contaminating from the bulk population.

Germline loops: CDR1 SGHNT, CDR2 YYREEE (reference sequence). The ends lost 1 base at V and 5 bases at J; junction bases unmatched: 11. The CDR3 loop spans 16 amino acids. There are a few counts of this clonotype. Its antigen is currently unknown. Conversion of TCR transcripts into cDNA relied on 5'RACE template switching, which added a universal primer site and UMIs. TCRdb reprocessed the 5' RACE reads with MiXCR, giving one entry per CDR3 protein. Among approximately 300,000 distinct CDR3 sequences, about 10% were seen once, and the ten largest hold 3% to 4%. The sequenced sample was CD4+ T cells sorted from PBMCs, obtained 45 days after the yellow fever booster vaccination. The receptor was isolated from a man younger than 35 who received the YFV17D yellow fever vaccine. This chain connects TRBV5-4 to TRBJ2-5; 7 bases align to TRBD2. The CDR3 sequence is CASSLQRGSLGETQYF. The CDR3 coding sequence is TGTGCCAGCAGCTTGCAGCGGGGCTCCCTCGGGGAGACCCAGTACTTC. Based on the CDR3 plus reference TRBV5-4 and TRBJ2-5, the full variable domain is ETGVTQSPTHLIKTRGQQVTLRCSSQSGHNTVSWYQQALGQGPQFIFQYYREEENGRGNFPPRFSGLQFPNYSSELNVNALELDDSALYLCASSLQRGSLGETQYFGPGTRLLVL.